This T cell receptor beta chain was sequenced for a study of cytomegalovirus exposure and HLA in healthy donors. V gave up 3 bases and J gave up 6 bases; unmatched junction bases: 11. Per germline, CDR1 SGDLS and CDR2 YYNGEE. This CDR3 is built from 15 residues. Regarding this clone: Its antigen is not known.

The PCR had 60 Vbeta and 13 Jbeta primers. Profiling relied on immunoSEQ multiplex PCR, and the TCRdb table lists in-frame clones only, not all of them. The data show about 70,000 clones, roughly two thirds seen once. Findings and limits, study-wide: Within a later analysis, the majority of CMV-associated TCR beta chains appeared HLA-restricted. Later analysis demonstrated an association between a missense DCLRE1C variant and TCR beta V- and J-gene trimming. Presence/absence analyses assumed roughly uniform sequencing depth across donors, which may not hold. Generally TCR sequences proved uncommon, though certain public TCRs appeared in numerous donors.

The TCR was taken from a man aged 25 to 45 in good health and CMV-seronegative. Input material: PBMCs. The chain recombines TRBV9 with TRBJ2-5, with TRBD2 matching over 7 bases. This CDR3 is CASSGEGSRRKTQYF. The CDR3 DNA reads TGTGCCAGCAGCGGGGAGGGATCAAGGAGGAAGACCCAGTACTTC.